This is a list of T cell receptor beta chains from one sample in a study of blood T cell repertoires in COVID-19. Data came from immunoSEQ multiplex PCR; TCRdb stores just in-frame clones and leaves some out. The data contain about 150,000 clones, 78% of them singletons. The sample consisted of peripheral blood. These receptors were obtained from a woman aged 80 or older with acute or convalescent COVID-19. The CDR3 runs from the conserved cysteine through the conserved F or W. A D gene is named only where the DNA matches it firmly. Size values are once, few and many counts, or a class for expanded clones, and some rows have none.

clone_size,v_call,d_call,j_call,cdr3_aa,cdr3_nt
few,TRBV30,TRBD2,TRBJ2-7,CAWSAPPRLAVTYEQYF,TGTGCCTGGAGTGCACCCCCCCGACTAGCGGTAACCTACGAGCAGTACTTC
few,TRBV5-1,-,TRBJ1-2,CASGLTEPGGYTF,TGCGCCAGCGGGTTGACGGAACCGGGTGGCTACACCTTC
few,TRBV3-1/TRBV3-2,-,TRBJ2-5,CASSRSGQAETQYF,TGTGCCAGCAGTCGATCCGGTCAGGCGGAGACCCAGTACTTC
-,TRBV7-2,TRBD1,TRBJ1-2,CASSWGQGADGYTF,TGTGCCAGCAGCTGGGGACAGGGGGCGGATGGCTACACCTTC
-,TRBV18,-,TRBJ1-5,CASSPGPNQPQHF,TGTGCCAGCTCACCAGGGCCGAATCAGCCCCAGCATTTT
-,TRBV18,TRBD2,TRBJ2-5,CASSPAAGGGETQYF,TGTGCCAGCTCACCCGCGGCGGGAGGAGGGGAGACCCAGTACTTC
-,TRBV27,TRBD2,TRBJ2-7,CASRRGASSYEQYF,TGTGCCAGCAGGCGGGGGGCTAGCTCCTACGAGCAGTACTTC
-,TRBV28,TRBD2,TRBJ2-7,CASSTAGLASSYEQYF,TGTGCCAGCAGCACGGCGGGACTAGCCTCATCCTACGAGCAGTACTTC
-,TRBV2,-,TRBJ2-2,CASSLFGQNTGELFF,TGTGCCAGCAGTCTTTTTGGACAGAACACCGGGGAGCTGTTTTTT
-,TRBV19,TRBD1,TRBJ2-1,CASSIAGQGAYEQFF,TGTGCCAGTAGTATAGCGGGACAGGGGGCCTATGAGCAGTTCTTC
-,TRBV30,-,TRBJ2-2,CAWARSNTGELFF,TGTGCCTGGGCGCGGTCGAACACCGGGGAGCTGTTTTTT
few,TRBV29-1,TRBD1,TRBJ1-4,CSVADRADNEKLFF,TGCAGCGTGGCTGACAGGGCTGATAATGAAAAACTGTTTTTT
-,TRBV6-4,TRBD1,TRBJ1-2,CARGTGGFF,TGTGCCAGGGGGACAGGGGGTTTCTTC
-,TRBV30,TRBD1,TRBJ2-5,CAWTAQGTGLRTQYF,TGTGCCTGGACCGCCCAGGGGACAGGGTTACGGACCCAGTACTTC
few,TRBV5-8,TRBD1,TRBJ1-5,CASSLRRTGGLSNQPQHF,TGTGCCAGCAGCTTAAGGAGGACAGGGGGCCTTAGCAATCAGCCCCAGCATTTT
-,TRBV4-1,TRBD2,TRBJ2-7,CASSQPGTSVQYF,TGCGCCAGCAGCCAACCTGGGACTAGCGTGCAGTACTTC
-,TRBV5-1,TRBD2,TRBJ2-7,CASSLVPGLAGGALSYEQYF,TGCGCCAGCAGCTTAGTTCCGGGACTAGCGGGAGGCGCCCTCTCCTACGAGCAGTACTTC
-,TRBV7-2,-,TRBJ1-5,CASSPGQSSNQPQHF,TGTGCCAGCAGCCCCGGACAGTCCAGCAATCAGCCCCAGCATTTT
-,TRBV5-5,TRBD1,TRBJ1-5,CASSSGTGEGSNQPQHF,TGTGCCAGCAGCTCCGGGACAGGGGAAGGGAGCAATCAGCCCCAGCATTTT
-,TRBV6-5,TRBD1,TRBJ1-5,CASRTGYSNQPQHF,TGTGCCAGCAGGACAGGGTATAGCAATCAGCCCCAGCATTTT
few,TRBV11-2,TRBD1,TRBJ1-2,CASSLGTGGNYGYTF,TGTGCCAGCAGCTTAGGGACAGGGGGCAACTATGGCTACACCTTC
few,TRBV3-1/TRBV3-2,TRBD1,TRBJ1-1,CASTGTGGYTEAFF,TGTGCCAGTACCGGGACAGGGGGGTACACTGAAGCTTTCTTT
-,TRBV3-1/TRBV3-2,-,TRBJ1-4,CAGSQGGRANEKLFF,TGTGCCGGCAGCCAAGGAGGGCGGGCTAATGAAAAACTGTTTTTT
-,TRBV27,TRBD2,TRBJ2-7,CASRRGSYEQYF,TGTGCCAGCAGGCGGGGGAGTTACGAGCAGTACTTC
-,TRBV18,-,TRBJ2-1,CASSPVTAGNEQFF,TGTGCCAGCTCACCAGTGACAGCCGGCAATGAGCAGTTCTTC
-,TRBV5-1,-,TRBJ1-1,CASSLAGQSTEAFF,TGCGCCAGCAGCTTGGCCGGACAGTCCACTGAAGCTTTCTTT
-,TRBV6-5,-,TRBJ1-6,CASSTREHSPLHF,TGTGCCAGCAGTACCCGGGAGCATTCACCCCTCCACTTT
-,TRBV5-6,TRBD2,TRBJ2-7,CASSLGAGGTYEQYF,TGTGCCAGCAGCTTGGGAGCGGGGGGAACCTACGAGCAGTACTTC
once,TRBV14,TRBD1,TRBJ2-5,CASSYLRQGIRRWETQYF,TGTGCCAGCAGCTATCTCAGACAGGGCATTCGCCGGTGGGAGACCCAGTACTTC
-,TRBV5-1,TRBD1,TRBJ1-1,CASSFGPGQEGTEAFF,TGCGCCAGCAGCTTTGGCCCCGGACAGGAGGGGACTGAAGCTTTCTTT
few,TRBV5-4,-,TRBJ2-7,CASSVGGGSAYEQYF,TGTGCCAGCAGCGTAGGGGGGGGGAGCGCCTACGAGCAGTACTTC
-,TRBV7-6,TRBD1,TRBJ2-1,CASSLRTGADNEQFF,TGTGCCAGCAGCTTGCGGACAGGGGCGGACAATGAGCAGTTCTTC
-,TRBV7-6,TRBD1,TRBJ1-5,CASSRTGGGQPQHF,TGTGCCAGCAGCCGGACAGGGGGAGGTCAGCCCCAGCATTTT
few,TRBV11-1,-,TRBJ1-5,CASSPSPLGSQHF,TGTGCCAGCAGCCCCAGCCCGCTCGGGTCCCAGCATTTT
-,TRBV5-4,TRBD1,TRBJ1-1,CASSLKGGVPNTEAFF,TGTGCCAGCAGCTTGAAAGGGGGCGTTCCGAACACTGAAGCTTTCTTT
-,TRBV7-2,-,TRBJ1-5,CASSRQHNQPQHF,TGTGCCAGCAGCCGACAGCACAATCAGCCCCAGCATTTT
-,TRBV27,-,TRBJ1-1,CATGRQNTEAFF,TGTGCCACCGGCCGACAGAACACTGAAGCTTTCTTT
few,TRBV30,-,TRBJ1-1,CAWSVGQGSFF,-
-,TRBV6-5,TRBD1,TRBJ1-6,CASSSTTGANSPLHF,TGTGCCAGCAGTTCAACGACAGGGGCTAATTCACCCCTCCACTTT
-,TRBV5-6,TRBD2,TRBJ2-2,CASSSGLAGAGTGELFF,TGTGCCAGCAGCTCGGGACTAGCGGGAGCGGGAACCGGGGAGCTGTTTTTT